Below are 23 T cell receptor beta chains sequenced from a single sample in a study of shared clonotypes between healthy human individuals. The repertoire was sequenced with immunoSEQ multiplex PCR; TCRdb's copy has only in-frame clones and lacks some. The data show 950,000 to 1,100,000 clones, approximately 78% seen once. Source material: memory CD4+ T cells from PBMCs. The subset denotes: CD45RA-negative fraction. The receptors shown here come from a man aged 18-30 years in good health. Some clones in this sample may be carry-over from other donors' samples.

This chain links TRBV11-2 with TRBJ2-1; 8 nucleotides line up with TRBD2. J lost 4 bases, V lost 5 bases, and 7 bases had no gene match. Germline V CDR1 and CDR2: SGHAT, FQNNGV. CDR3 size: 15 residues. CDR3: CASSALAAFYNEQFF. CDR3 nucleotide sequence: TGTGCCAGCAGCGCACTAGCGGCTTTTTACAATGAGCAGTTCTTC. Full variable domain (missing parts from reference TRBV11-2 and TRBJ2-1): EAGVAQSPRYKIIEKRQSVAFWCNPISGHATLYWYQQILGQGPKLLIQFQNNGVVDDSQLPKDRFSAERLKGVDSTLKIQPAKLEDSAVYLCASSALAAFYNEQFFGPGTRLTVL.

The chain recombines TRBV2 with TRBJ1-5, with 9 bases matching TRBD1. V lost 7 bases and J lost 7; bases outside the gene matches: 8. In germline, CDR1 is SNHLY, CDR2 FYNNEI. There are 14 residues in the CDR3. CDR3 coding DNA: TGTGCCAGCATGTCTACAGGGGGCCGACAGCCCCAGCATTTT. It is translated as CASMSTGGRQPQHF. Supplemented by reference TRBV2 and TRBJ1-5, the full variable domain reads EPEVTQTPSHQVTQMGQEVILRCVPISNHLYFYWYRQILGQKVEFLVSFYNNEISEKSEIFDDQFSVERPDGSNFTLKIRSTKLEDSAMYFCASMSTGGRQPQHFGDGTRLSIL.

This chain joins TRBV7-2 and TRBJ2-3, with 7 nucleotides matching TRBD1. The junction had 10 bases not matched to a gene; V was cut back by 5 bases and J by 2 bases. Germline CDR1 SGHTA, CDR2 FQGNSA. CDR3 length: 16 amino acids. CDR3 region: CASSPRTGADTDTQYF. The CDR3 DNA is TGTGCCAGCAGCCCCCGTACAGGGGCGGACACAGATACGCAGTATTTT.

The V call is TRBV15, the J call TRBJ2-5; 10 bases are shared with TRBD2. The CDR3 loop spans 19 amino acids. Germline V gene sequence: CDR1 LNHNV, CDR2 YYDKDF (reference sequence). V gave up 1 base and J gave up 7 bases; unmatched junction bases: 18. CDR3 amino acids: CATSRVKIAGGGMLGTQYF. The CDR3 region has the DNA TGTGCCACCAGCAGAGTCAAGATAGCGGGAGGAGGGATGTTGGGGACCCAGTACTTC.

CDR3 loop: CASTPRGAASSYEQYF. DNA for the CDR3: TGTGCCAGTACCCCCCGAGGGGCGGCTTCCTCCTACGAGCAGTACTTC. This chain uses TRBV19 with TRBJ2-7; D might be TRBD1 or TRBD2, each matching 5 bases. CDR3 length: 16 residues. CDR1 and CDR2 from the germline V gene are LNHDA and SQIVND (reference sequence). Trimming took 7 bases from V and 0 from J, leaving 19 bases between them. The entire variable domain, with the rest obtained from reference TRBV19 and TRBJ2-7, is as follows: DGGITQSPKYLFRKEGQNVTLSCEQNLNHDAMYWYRQDPGQGLRLIYYSQIVNDFQKGDIAEGYSVSREKKESFPLTVTSAQKNPTAFYLCASTPRGAASSYEQYFGPGTRLTVT.

The rearrangement uses TRBV4-1 and TRBJ2-7, with 10 nucleotides matching TRBD2. CDR3 length equals 20 residues. Germline loops: CDR1 MGHRA, CDR2 YSYEKL. Trimming cost V 2 bases and J 3 bases; bases outside gene matches: 19. CDR3: CASSQRIPSGSNWPFYEQYF. DNA for the CDR3: TGCGCCAGCAGCCAACGTATACCTAGCGGGAGTAACTGGCCATTCTACGAGCAGTACTTC.

The rearrangement joins TRBV6-1 to TRBJ1-1; D gene uncertain. Germline loops: CDR1 MNHNS, CDR2 SASEGT. The CDR3 sequence is 13 residues long. The V gene lost 5 bases and the J gene lost 0 bases, with 7 bases spanning the gap. CDR3 sequence reads: CASSPLLNTEAFF. CDR3 sequence (DNA): TGTGCCAGCAGTCCATTACTGAACACTGAAGCTTTCTTT.

This chain joins TRBV5-1 and TRBJ1-3; D not certain. With 4 bases removed from V and 2 bases from J, the gap between germline ends came to 7 bases. CDR1 is SGHRS, CDR2 YFSETQ, per germline. The CDR3 has 13 amino acids. The CDR3 is CASSESPGNTIYF. CDR3 in DNA: TGCGCCAGCAGCGAAAGTCCTGGAAACACCATATATTTT.

J is TRBJ2-6 and V is TRBV18; D is unresolved. This CDR3 comprises 16 residues. The germline V and J ends were trimmed by 3 bases and 0 bases, with 9 bases remaining between them. Germline V gene lookup returns CDR1 KGHSH and CDR2 LQKENI. CDR3 in amino acids: CASSPVPYSGANVLTF. The CDR3 DNA is TGTGCCAGCTCACCGGTCCCGTACTCTGGGGCCAACGTCCTGACTTTC.

This sequence joins TRBV28 and TRBJ1-2; D is undetermined. Germline V lookup: CDR1 MDHEN, CDR2 SYDVKM. The CDR3 sequence is 14 residues long. Trimming took off 5 bases at V and 10 bases at J, with 20 bases between the two ends. The CDR3 DNA reads as TGTGCCAGCAGTCCCTCCGGAGCCTTAATTCTCTACACCTTC. Translation gives CASSPSGALILYTF.

The J gene is TRBJ1-2, the V gene TRBV5-1, with D maybe TRBD1 (5 bases). Germline assignment: CDR1 SGHRS and CDR2 YFSETQ. CDR3 length: 15 amino acids. The germline V and J ends were trimmed by 1 base and 6 bases, with 16 bases remaining between them. CDR3 sequence: CASSLQPTENNGYTF. As DNA, the CDR3 is TGCGCCAGCAGCTTGCAACCGACAGAGAATAATGGCTACACCTTC.

The chain employs TRBV7-2 and TRBJ2-4; D is possibly TRBD2 (5 bases). Trimming shortened V by 5 bases and J by 12 bases, and 11 bases separated the two germline ends. The CDR3 extends over 11 amino acids. CDR1 and CDR2 (germline): SGHTA, FQGNSA. The CDR3 is CASSGRTDQYF. CDR3 sequence (DNA): TGTGCCAGCAGCGGTCGGACTGATCAGTACTTC. The complete variable domain, with remaining parts taken from reference TRBV7-2 and TRBJ2-4, reads GAGVSQSPSNKVTEKGKDVELRCDPISGHTALYWYRQSLGQGLEFLIYFQGNSAPDKSGLPSDRFSAERTGGSVSTLTIQRTQQEDSAVYLCASSGRTDQYFGAGTRLSVL.

The chain recombines TRBV5-1 with TRBJ2-7; 9 bases agree with TRBD2. CDR3 size: 16 residues. The germline V gene encodes CDR1 SGHRS and CDR2 YFSETQ. The V gene end was trimmed by 0 bases and the J gene end by 5 bases; junction bases not matched to a gene: 9. This chain's CDR3 is CASSLAGREGFHEQYF. The CDR3 nucleotides read TGCGCCAGCAGCTTGGCGGGGCGGGAGGGATTCCACGAGCAGTACTTC.

For this clone: This may be a read error: a much more frequent sequence differs by one nucleotide. The V gene is TRBV25-1, the J gene TRBJ2-5; 8 bases are shared with TRBD2. There are 14 residues in the CDR3. Germline V CDR1 and CDR2: MGHDK, SYGVNS. With 8 bases clipped from V and 11 bases from J, the junction kept 16 bases outside the gene matches. CDR3 residues: CASSRTGGFGEQYF. The CDR3 DNA reads TGTGCCAGCTCCAGGACGGGGGGGTTCGGGGAGCAGTACTTC.

V and J are TRBV30 and TRBJ2-7; D is ambiguous. Germline CDR1 reads GTSNPN; CDR2 reads SVGIG (reference sequence). The V end lost 2 bases, the J end lost 4 bases, and 6 bases lay between the germline ends. The CDR3 totals 11 residues. The CDR3 region has the DNA TGTGCCTGGAGTAAGCCATACGAGCAGTACTTC. This encodes CAWSKPYEQYF.

In DNA form, the CDR3 reads TGTGCCAGCAGCTTCGGGCTTTACGAGCAGTACTTC. It translates to CASSFGLYEQYF. The V and J genes are TRBV7-9 and TRBJ2-7; no clear D gene. The V end lost 3 bases, the J end lost 4 bases, and 7 bases lay between the germline ends. Germline V gives CDR1 SEHNR, CDR2 FQNEAQ (reference sequence). There are 12 residues in the CDR3.

As concerns this clone: This same CDR3 is encoded by further DNA sequences in the sample. J is TRBJ2-7 and V is TRBV28; D is unresolved. The CDR3 spans 11 residues. Germline V gene data show CDR1 as MDHEN and CDR2 as SYDVKM. V lost 8 bases and J lost 2, with 7 bases in between. CDR3 in DNA: TGTGCCAGCCGGAAAACCTACGAGCAGTACTTC. Encoded protein: CASRKTYEQYF.

A remark on this clone: With only one base between it and a far larger clone, this is likely a read error. V is TRBV4-2 and J is TRBJ2-2; D call uncertain. V dropped 2 bases and J dropped 4 bases, with 2 bases sitting between them. This CDR3 is built from 12 residues. From germline, CDR1 is LGHNA and CDR2 YNFKEQ. This CDR3 is CASSQPTGELFF. The CDR3 bases are TGTGCCAGCAGCCAACCCACCGGGGAGCTGTTTTTT.

This rearrangement joins TRBV7-2 to TRBJ2-7, with 8 bases that match TRBD2. Germline V lookup: CDR1 SGHTA, CDR2 FQGNSA. Trimming removed 6 bases from V and 4 bases from J; junction bases left unmatched: 11. CDR3 length: 15 residues. The CDR3 protein is CASRLHSGEGYEQYF. The CDR3 nucleotides read TGTGCCAGCAGGCTTCATAGCGGGGAGGGATACGAGCAGTACTTC.

The V gene is TRBV9, the J gene TRBJ1-5; 9 bases are shared with TRBD1. Germline CDR1 SGDLS, CDR2 YYNGEE. The junction had 3 bases not matched to a gene; V was cut back by 3 bases and J by 5 bases. The CDR3 spans 14 residues. In DNA, the CDR3 is TGTGCCAGCAGCGGGGGACAGGGCCATCAGCCCCAGCATTTT. It yields the protein CASSGGQGHQPQHF.

This clone came up a few times. The chain's CDR3 is CAWSLGQPNQPQHF. The CDR3 DNA reads as TGTGCCTGGAGCCTAGGGCAACCAAATCAGCCCCAGCATTTT. The gene calls are TRBV30 and TRBJ1-5; the D is unclear. Germline V CDR1 and CDR2: GTSNPN, SVGIG (reference sequence). There are 14 residues in the CDR3. V lost 3 bases and J lost 4, with 13 bases in between.

The chain carries TRBV19 and TRBJ2-7; D possibly corresponds to TRBD1 (6 bases). Deletions cut 5 bases from V and 9 bases from J, with 20 bases between. Germline V gives CDR1 LNHDA, CDR2 SQIVND (reference sequence). This CDR3 spans 14 amino acids. The CDR3 loop is CASSSNQPGTPQYF. As DNA, the CDR3 is TGTGCCAGTAGTTCCAATCAACCCGGGACACCGCAGTACTTC.

The chain carries TRBV27 and TRBJ2-5; perhaps TRBD1 as D (5 bases). The V end was cut by 5 bases, the J end by 5 bases, with 15 bases between. The CDR3 runs 14 residues. Germline V CDR1 and CDR2: MNHEY, SMNVEV (reference sequence). The CDR3 loop is CASSEDILGETQYF. The CDR3 DNA reads TGTGCCAGCAGTGAGGACATCCTAGGGGAGACCCAGTACTTC.